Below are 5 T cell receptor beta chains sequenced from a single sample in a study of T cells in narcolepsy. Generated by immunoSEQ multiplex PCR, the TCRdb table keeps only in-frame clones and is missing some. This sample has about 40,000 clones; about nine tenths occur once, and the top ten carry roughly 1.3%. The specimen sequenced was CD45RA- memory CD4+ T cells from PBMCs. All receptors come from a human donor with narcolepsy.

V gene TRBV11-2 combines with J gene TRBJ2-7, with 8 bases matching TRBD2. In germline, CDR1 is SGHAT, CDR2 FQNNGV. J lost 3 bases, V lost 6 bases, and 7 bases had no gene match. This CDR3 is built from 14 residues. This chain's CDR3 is CASRREARGYEQYF. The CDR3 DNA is TGTGCCAGCAGGCGGGAGGCCAGGGGCTACGAGCAGTACTTC.

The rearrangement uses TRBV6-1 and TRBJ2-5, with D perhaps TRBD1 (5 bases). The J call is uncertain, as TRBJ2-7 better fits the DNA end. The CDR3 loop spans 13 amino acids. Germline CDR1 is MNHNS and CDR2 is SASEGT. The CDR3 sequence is CATREDISYEQYF. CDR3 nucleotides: TGTGCCACCCGAGAGGACATTTCCTACGAGCAGTACTTC.

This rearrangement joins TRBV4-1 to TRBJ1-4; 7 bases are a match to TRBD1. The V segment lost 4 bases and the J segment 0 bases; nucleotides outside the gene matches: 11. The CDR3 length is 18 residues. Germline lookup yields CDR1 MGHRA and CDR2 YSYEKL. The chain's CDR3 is CASSLEPGQTATNEKLFF. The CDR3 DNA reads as TGCGCCAGCAGCCTTGAACCGGGACAGACGGCAACTAATGAAAAACTGTTTTTT.

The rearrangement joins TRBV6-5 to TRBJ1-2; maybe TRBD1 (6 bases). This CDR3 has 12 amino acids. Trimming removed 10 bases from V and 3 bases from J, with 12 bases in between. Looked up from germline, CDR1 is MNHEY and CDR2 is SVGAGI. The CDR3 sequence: CATGSGDYGYTF. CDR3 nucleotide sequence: TGTGCCACCGGTTCAGGGGACTATGGCTACACCTTC.

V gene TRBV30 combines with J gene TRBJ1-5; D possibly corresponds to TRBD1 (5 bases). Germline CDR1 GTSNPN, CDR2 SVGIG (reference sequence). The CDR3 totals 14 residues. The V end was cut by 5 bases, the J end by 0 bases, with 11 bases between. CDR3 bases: TGTGCCTGGCCTCGCGGGGGTAGCAATCAGCCCCAGCATTTT. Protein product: CAWPRGGSNQPQHF.